A selection of T cell receptor beta chains follows, all from one sample in a study of blood T cells in healthy people across ages. TCRdb itself ran the 5' RACE reads through MiXCR, one entry per CDR3 protein. The sample contains about 2 million distinct CDR3 sequences, about 50% of which appear only once. The sequenced sample consisted of blood. The source is a middle-aged woman in good health. Each CDR3 is given without its conserved first and last residue. D genes are given only for firm matches.

V gene: TRBV11-1
D gene: TRBD2
J gene: TRBJ2-5
CDR3 protein: ASTRLAGDRETQY

V gene: TRBV18
D gene: .
J gene: .
CDR3 protein: ASSPEEKTQY

V gene: TRBV20-1
D gene: TRBD2
J gene: TRBJ2-1
CDR3 protein: SALGGGGINEQF

V gene: TRBV2
D gene: TRBD1
J gene: TRBJ2-2
CDR3 protein: ASRDRQNTGELF

V gene: TRBV4-1
D gene: .
J gene: TRBJ2-6
CDR3 protein: AGSQADGSSGANVLT

V gene: TRBV20-1
D gene: .
J gene: TRBJ2-5
CDR3 protein: SAMDGGSETQY

V gene: TRBV7-2
D gene: TRBD2
J gene: TRBJ2-1
CDR3 protein: ASSLAMGLAGGLNEQF

V gene: TRBV20-1
D gene: .
J gene: TRBJ2-7
CDR3 protein: SARDPFRGGYEQY

V gene: TRBV6-5
D gene: TRBD2
J gene: TRBJ2-1
CDR3 protein: ASSQPGGPYNEQF

V gene: TRBV7-2
D gene: .
J gene: TRBJ1-2
CDR3 protein: ASSQDVNAYGYT

V gene: TRBV4-3
D gene: TRBD2
J gene: TRBJ2-3
CDR3 protein: ASSQDAWEGSYTDTQY

V gene: TRBV24-1
D gene: TRBD1
J gene: TRBJ2-3
CDR3 protein: ATSDWDRGTEDTQY

V gene: TRBV10-3
D gene: TRBD2
J gene: TRBJ2-5
CDR3 protein: AIRSSGTRETQY

V gene: TRBV7-2
D gene: .
J gene: TRBJ2-6
CDR3 protein: ASSLSPLLT

V gene: TRBV7-2
D gene: .
J gene: TRBJ1-1
CDR3 protein: ASSLVLVNTEAF

V gene: TRBV14
D gene: .
J gene: TRBJ2-3
CDR3 protein: ASSPELVSDTQY

V gene: TRBV20-1
D gene: TRBD1
J gene: TRBJ2-1
CDR3 protein: SARDGGQGINEQF

V gene: TRBV24-1
D gene: TRBD1
J gene: TRBJ2-5
CDR3 protein: ATSDSAGTGGLETQY

V gene: TRBV4-1
D gene: TRBD1
J gene: TRBJ2-3
CDR3 protein: ASSQDSASQGARDTQY

V gene: TRBV20-1
D gene: .
J gene: TRBJ1-2
CDR3 protein: SARNNNYGYT

V gene: TRBV7-2
D gene: TRBD1
J gene: TRBJ1-1
CDR3 protein: ASSLVRGRTTEAF

V gene: TRBV20-1
D gene: .
J gene: .
CDR3 protein: SPAGTEQY

V gene: TRBV7-2
D gene: TRBD2
J gene: TRBJ2-3
CDR3 protein: ASSLDPSGGAVDTQY

V gene: TRBV11-2
D gene: TRBD1
J gene: TRBJ2-5
CDR3 protein: ASSLGPGQPFQETQY

V gene: TRBV24-1
D gene: TRBD1
J gene: TRBJ2-1
CDR3 protein: ATDRGELNNEQF

V gene: TRBV7-2
D gene: .
J gene: TRBJ1-2
CDR3 protein: ASSPEGLGYGYT

V gene: TRBV2
D gene: .
J gene: TRBJ1-1
CDR3 protein: ASSVDTEAF

V gene: TRBV29-1
D gene: .
J gene: TRBJ2-5
CDR3 protein: ASSRDWQTQY

V gene: TRBV2
D gene: TRBD2
J gene: TRBJ2-7
CDR3 protein: ASTAGETYEQY

V gene: TRBV4-3
D gene: TRBD2
J gene: TRBJ2-7
CDR3 protein: ASSPSRGGAVQY

V gene: TRBV4-1
D gene: TRBD2
J gene: TRBJ2-5
CDR3 protein: ASSLLAGGTRQGTQY

V gene: TRBV28
D gene: .
J gene: TRBJ1-2
CDR3 protein: ASSLSGGFYGYT

V gene: TRBV4-1
D gene: .
J gene: TRBJ2-7
CDR3 protein: ASSQSQVGAYEQY

V gene: TRBV4-2
D gene: TRBD1
J gene: TRBJ2-3
CDR3 protein: ASSAPRTGETDTQY

V gene: TRBV11-2
D gene: .
J gene: TRBJ2-7
CDR3 protein: ASKKLSVGTSYEQY

V gene: TRBV12-3/TRBV12-4
D gene: .
J gene: TRBJ1-2
CDR3 protein: ASSLGGAGGYT

V gene: TRBV20-1
D gene: .
J gene: TRBJ2-7
CDR3 protein: SGTPPGQTYEQY

V gene: TRBV15
D gene: .
J gene: TRBJ2-3
CDR3 protein: ATSSRVRTDTQY

V gene: TRBV2
D gene: TRBD1
J gene: TRBJ2-6
CDR3 protein: AIITGGHVSGANVPT

V gene: TRBV14
D gene: TRBD2
J gene: TRBJ2-7
CDR3 protein: ASSQDRTSVTYEQY

V gene: TRBV5-6
D gene: .
J gene: TRBJ2-3
CDR3 protein: ASSLGGVISSTDTQY

V gene: TRBV4-1
D gene: TRBD2
J gene: TRBJ2-1
CDR3 protein: ASSQPTAGSHEQF

V gene: TRBV15
D gene: .
J gene: TRBJ2-3
CDR3 protein: ATSRDQRAGLTDTQY

V gene: TRBV12-3/TRBV12-4
D gene: TRBD2
J gene: TRBJ2-7
CDR3 protein: ASRPPLGTRISEQY

V gene: TRBV27
D gene: .
J gene: TRBJ1-2
CDR3 protein: ASSDFGDDGYT